This T cell receptor beta chain came from a study of blood T cell repertoires in COVID-19. The method was immunoSEQ multiplex PCR; TCRdb's version includes in-frame clones alone and lacks a portion of them. The table lists fewer than 500,000 clones, around 89% of them singletons, with roughly 4% in the top ten. Per germline, CDR1 SGHNT and CDR2 YYREEE (reference sequence). This CDR3 is 16 amino acids long. V shed 4 bases and J 1 base; nucleotides not matched to a gene: 10. The sequence was obtained from a woman aged 25 to 39 with acute or convalescent COVID-19. This rearrangement joins TRBV5-4 to TRBJ2-5; TRBD1 matches at 7 bases. Material for sequencing was peripheral blood. CDR3 amino acids: CASSKAPKGAQETQYF. The CDR3 DNA reads TGTGCCAGCAGCAAGGCCCCAAAGGGGGCCCAAGAGACCCAGTACTTC.